One and the same sample provided the 2 T cell receptor beta chains below, sequenced in a study of T cells after somatic rescue of genetic block. TCRdb's table, derived via immunoSEQ multiplex PCR, lists solely in-frame clones and lacks some. The data hold about 110,000 clones, with around nine tenths observed a single time. The sample taken for sequencing was peripheral blood mononuclear cells (PBMCs). These TCRs come from a woman between 18 and 30 years old.

Only one count was recorded for this clone. This sequence joins TRBV7-6 and TRBJ1-3; 10 nucleotides agree with TRBD1. Germline V lookup: CDR1 SGHVS, CDR2 FNYEAQ. The CDR3 extends over 21 amino acids. The V gene end was trimmed by 2 bases and the J gene end by 0 bases; junction bases not matched to a gene: 16. The chain's CDR3 is CASSLTPLRDRGHSSGNTIYF. For the CDR3, the DNA is TGTGCCAGCAGCTTAACCCCTCTCCGGGACAGGGGCCACAGCTCTGGAAACACCATATATTTT.

This chain joins TRBV5-1 and TRBJ1-2; 9 nucleotides line up with TRBD1. V shed 3 bases and J 3 bases; nucleotides not matched to a gene: 3. Germline CDR1 and CDR2: SGHRS and YFSETQ. There are 14 residues in the CDR3. The CDR3, as DNA: TGCGCCAGCAGCTCAACAGGGGGCCACTATGGCTACACCTTC. Translated, it gives CASSSTGGHYGYTF.